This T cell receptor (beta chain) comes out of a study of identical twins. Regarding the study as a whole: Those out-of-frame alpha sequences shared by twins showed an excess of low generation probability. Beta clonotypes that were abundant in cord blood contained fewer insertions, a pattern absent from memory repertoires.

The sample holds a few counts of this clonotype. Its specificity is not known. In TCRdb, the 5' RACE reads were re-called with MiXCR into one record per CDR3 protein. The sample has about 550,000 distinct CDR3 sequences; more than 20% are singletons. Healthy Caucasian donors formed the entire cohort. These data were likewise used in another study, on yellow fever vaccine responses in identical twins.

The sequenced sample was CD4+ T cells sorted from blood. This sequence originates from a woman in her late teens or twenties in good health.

The CDR3: CASRPQGSGELFF. As DNA, the CDR3 is TGTGCCAGCAGACCGCAGGGGTCCGGGGAGCTGTTTTTT. This chain connects TRBV12-3 or TRBV12-4 to TRBJ2-2; the D gene is possibly TRBD1 (6 bases). CDR3 size: 13 residues. The V end was cut by 6 bases, the J end by 6 bases, with 11 bases between.